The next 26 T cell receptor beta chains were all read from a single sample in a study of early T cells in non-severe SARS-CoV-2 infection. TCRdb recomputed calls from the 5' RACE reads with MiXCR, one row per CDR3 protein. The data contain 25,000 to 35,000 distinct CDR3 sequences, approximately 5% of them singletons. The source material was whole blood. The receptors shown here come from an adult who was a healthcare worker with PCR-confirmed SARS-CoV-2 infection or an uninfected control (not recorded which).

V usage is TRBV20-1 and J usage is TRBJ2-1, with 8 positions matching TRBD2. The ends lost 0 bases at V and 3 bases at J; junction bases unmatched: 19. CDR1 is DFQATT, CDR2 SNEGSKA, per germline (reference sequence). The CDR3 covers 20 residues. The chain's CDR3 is CSARDIRAGAQPGIYNEQFF. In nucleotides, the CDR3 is TGCAGTGCTAGAGATATCAGAGCGGGAGCCCAACCCGGGATCTACAATGAGCAGTTCTTC.

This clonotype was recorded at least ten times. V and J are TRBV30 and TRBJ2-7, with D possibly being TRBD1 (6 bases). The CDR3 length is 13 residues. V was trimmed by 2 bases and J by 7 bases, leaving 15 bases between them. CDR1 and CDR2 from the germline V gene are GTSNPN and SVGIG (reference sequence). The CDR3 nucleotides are TGTGCCTGGAGTCAGACAGGCGAGGAGGAGCAGTACGTC. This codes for CAWSQTGEEEQYV.

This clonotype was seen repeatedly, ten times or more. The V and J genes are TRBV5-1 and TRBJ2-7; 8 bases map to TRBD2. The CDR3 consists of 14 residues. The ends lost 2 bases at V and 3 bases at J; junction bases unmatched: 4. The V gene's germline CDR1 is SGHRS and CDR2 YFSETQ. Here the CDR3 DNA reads TGCGCCAGCAGCTTAACTAGCGGAGGCTACGAGCAGTACTTC. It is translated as CASSLTSGGYEQYF.

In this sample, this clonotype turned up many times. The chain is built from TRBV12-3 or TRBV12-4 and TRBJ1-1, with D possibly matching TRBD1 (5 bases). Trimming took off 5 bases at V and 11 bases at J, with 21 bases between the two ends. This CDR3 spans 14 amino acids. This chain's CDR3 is CASSLGAEAGRAFF. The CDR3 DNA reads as TGTGCCAGCAGTCTCGGGGCAGAGGCGGGCAGGGCTTTCTTT.

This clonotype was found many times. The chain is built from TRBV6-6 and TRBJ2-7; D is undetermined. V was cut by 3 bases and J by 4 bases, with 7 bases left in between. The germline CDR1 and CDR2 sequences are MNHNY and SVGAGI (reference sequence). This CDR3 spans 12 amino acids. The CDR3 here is CASSYSSYEQYV. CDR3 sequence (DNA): TGTGCCAGCAGTTATTCGAGTTACGAGCAGTACGTC.

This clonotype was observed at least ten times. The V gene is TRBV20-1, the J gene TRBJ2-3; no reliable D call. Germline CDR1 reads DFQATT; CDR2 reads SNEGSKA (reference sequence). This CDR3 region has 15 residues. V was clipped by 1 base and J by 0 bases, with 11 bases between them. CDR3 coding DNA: TGCAGTGCTAGAGGGCCGGAAACTAGCACAGATACGCAGTATTTT. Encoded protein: CSARGPETSTDTQYF.

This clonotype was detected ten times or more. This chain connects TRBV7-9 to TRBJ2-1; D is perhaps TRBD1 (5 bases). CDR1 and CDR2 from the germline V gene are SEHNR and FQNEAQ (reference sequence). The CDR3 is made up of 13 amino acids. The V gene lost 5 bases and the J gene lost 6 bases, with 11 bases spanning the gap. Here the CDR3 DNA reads TGTGCCAGCAGCACCGCCAGGGTCAATGAGCAGTTCTTC. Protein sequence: CASSTARVNEQFF.

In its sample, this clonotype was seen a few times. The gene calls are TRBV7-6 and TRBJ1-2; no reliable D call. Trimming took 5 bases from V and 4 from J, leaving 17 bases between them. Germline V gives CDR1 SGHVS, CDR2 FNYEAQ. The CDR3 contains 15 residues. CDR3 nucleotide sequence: TGTGCCAGCAGCCCAGCAGCCGGTGGGCCCTATGGCTACACCTTC. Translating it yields CASSPAAGGPYGYTF.

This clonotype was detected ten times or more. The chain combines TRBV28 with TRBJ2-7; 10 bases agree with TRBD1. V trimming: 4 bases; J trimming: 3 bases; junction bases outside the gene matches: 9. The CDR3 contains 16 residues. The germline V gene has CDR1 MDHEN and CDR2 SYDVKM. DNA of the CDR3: TGTGCCAGCAGTTCACCGGGACAGGGGTTAATCTACGAGCAGTACGTC. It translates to CASSSPGQGLIYEQYV.

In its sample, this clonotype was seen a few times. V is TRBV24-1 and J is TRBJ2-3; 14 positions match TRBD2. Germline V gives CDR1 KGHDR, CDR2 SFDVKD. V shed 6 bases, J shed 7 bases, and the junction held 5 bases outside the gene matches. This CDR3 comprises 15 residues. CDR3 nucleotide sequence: TGTGCCACCAGTAAAGGGACTAGCGGGAGTAATACGCAGTATTTT. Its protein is CATSKGTSGSNTQYF.

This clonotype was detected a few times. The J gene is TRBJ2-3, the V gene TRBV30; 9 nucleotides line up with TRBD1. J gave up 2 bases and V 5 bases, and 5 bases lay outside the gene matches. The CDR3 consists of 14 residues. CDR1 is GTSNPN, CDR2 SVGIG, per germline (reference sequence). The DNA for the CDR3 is TGTGCCTGGGGGGACAGGGCTTACACAGATACGCAGTATTTT. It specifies CAWGDRAYTDTQYF. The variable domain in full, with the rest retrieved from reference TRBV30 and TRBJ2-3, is SQTIHQWPATLVQPVGSPLSLECTVEGTSNPNLYWYRQAAGRGLQLLFYSVGIGQISSEVPQNLSASRPQDRQFILSSKKLLLSDSGFYLCAWGDRAYTDTQYFGPGTRLTVL.

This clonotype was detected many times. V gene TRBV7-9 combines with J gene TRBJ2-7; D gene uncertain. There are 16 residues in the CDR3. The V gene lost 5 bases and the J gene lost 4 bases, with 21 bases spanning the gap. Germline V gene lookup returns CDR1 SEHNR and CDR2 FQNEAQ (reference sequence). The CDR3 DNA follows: TGTGCCAGCAGCCCCACCGGCAGGCTTAGTGGGTACGAGCAGTACTTC. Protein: CASSPTGRLSGYEQYF.

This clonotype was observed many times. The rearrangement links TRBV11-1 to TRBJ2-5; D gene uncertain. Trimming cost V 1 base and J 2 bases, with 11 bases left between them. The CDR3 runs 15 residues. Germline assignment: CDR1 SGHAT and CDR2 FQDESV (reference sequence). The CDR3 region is CASSLDFRNQETQYF. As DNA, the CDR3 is TGTGCCAGCAGCTTAGACTTCCGGAATCAAGAGACCCAGTACTTC. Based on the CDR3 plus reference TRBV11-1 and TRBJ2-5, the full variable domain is EAEVAQSPRYKITEKSQAVAFWCDPISGHATLYWYRQILGQGPELLVQFQDESVVDDSQLPKDRFSAERLKGVDSTLKIQPAELGDSAMYLCASSLDFRNQETQYFGPGTRLLVL.

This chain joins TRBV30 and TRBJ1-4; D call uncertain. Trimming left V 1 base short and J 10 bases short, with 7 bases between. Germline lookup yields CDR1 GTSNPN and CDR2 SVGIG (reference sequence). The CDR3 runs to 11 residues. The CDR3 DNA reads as TGTGCCTGGAGTGCGACGATAAAACTGTTTTTT. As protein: CAWSATIKLFF.

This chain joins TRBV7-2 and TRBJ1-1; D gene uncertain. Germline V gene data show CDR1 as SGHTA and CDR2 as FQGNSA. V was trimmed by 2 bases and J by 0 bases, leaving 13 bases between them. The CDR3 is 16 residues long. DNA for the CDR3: TGTGCCAGCAGCTTATTTAAGGGCGGCATGAACACTGAAGCTTTCTTT. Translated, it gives CASSLFKGGMNTEAFF.

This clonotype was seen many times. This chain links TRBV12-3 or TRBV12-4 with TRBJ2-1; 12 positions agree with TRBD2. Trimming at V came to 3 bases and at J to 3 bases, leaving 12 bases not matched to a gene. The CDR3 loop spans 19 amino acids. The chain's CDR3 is CASSLIIASGRAYYNEQFF. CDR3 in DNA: TGTGCCAGCAGTTTGATCATCGCTAGCGGGAGGGCATACTACAATGAGCAGTTCTTC.

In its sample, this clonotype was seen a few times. CDR3 in amino acids: CASSLTGSPPDTQYF. In DNA form, the CDR3 reads TGTGCCAGCAGCCTTACAGGGTCCCCACCAGATACGCAGTATTTT. The chain links TRBV3-1 to TRBJ2-3; possibly TRBD1 for D (6 bases). Germline assignment: CDR1 LGHDT and CDR2 YNNKEL (reference sequence). CDR3 length: 15 residues. The V end was cut by 4 bases, the J end by 4 bases, with 15 bases between.

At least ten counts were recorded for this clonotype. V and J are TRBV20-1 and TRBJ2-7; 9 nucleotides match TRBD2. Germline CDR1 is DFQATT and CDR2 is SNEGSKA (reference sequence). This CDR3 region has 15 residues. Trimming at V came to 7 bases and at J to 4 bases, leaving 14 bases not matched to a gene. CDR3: CSVRTSEFLTYEQYF. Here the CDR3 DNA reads TGCAGTGTTAGGACTAGCGAGTTTTTAACGTACGAGCAGTACTTC.

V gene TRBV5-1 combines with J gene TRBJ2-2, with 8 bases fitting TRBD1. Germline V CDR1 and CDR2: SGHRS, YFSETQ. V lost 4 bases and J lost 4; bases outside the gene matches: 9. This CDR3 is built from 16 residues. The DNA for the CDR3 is TGCGCCAGCAGCCCCCGGGTGGACAGGGCCACCGGGGAGCTGTTTTTT. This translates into CASSPRVDRATGELFF.

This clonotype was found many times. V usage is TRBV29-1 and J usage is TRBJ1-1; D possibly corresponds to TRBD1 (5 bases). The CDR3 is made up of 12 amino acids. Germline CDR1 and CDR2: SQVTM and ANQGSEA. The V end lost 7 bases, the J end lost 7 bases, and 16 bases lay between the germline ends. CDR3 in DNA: TGCAGCGCCTTGAGGGCAGGGCTTGAAGCTTTCTTT. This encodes CSALRAGLEAFF.

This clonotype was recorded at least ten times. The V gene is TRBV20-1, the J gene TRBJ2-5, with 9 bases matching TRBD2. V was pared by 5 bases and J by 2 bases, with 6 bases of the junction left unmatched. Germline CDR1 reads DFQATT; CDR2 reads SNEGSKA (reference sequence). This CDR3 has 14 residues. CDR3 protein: CSAQTSGNQETQYF. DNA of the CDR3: TGCAGTGCTCAGACTAGCGGTAATCAAGAGACCCAGTACTTC.

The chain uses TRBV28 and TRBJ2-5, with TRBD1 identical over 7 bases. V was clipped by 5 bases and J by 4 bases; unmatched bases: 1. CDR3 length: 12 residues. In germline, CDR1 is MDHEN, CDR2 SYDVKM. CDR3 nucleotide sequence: TGTGCCAGCAGTGGGGACAGAGAGACCCAGTACTTC. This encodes CASSGDRETQYF.

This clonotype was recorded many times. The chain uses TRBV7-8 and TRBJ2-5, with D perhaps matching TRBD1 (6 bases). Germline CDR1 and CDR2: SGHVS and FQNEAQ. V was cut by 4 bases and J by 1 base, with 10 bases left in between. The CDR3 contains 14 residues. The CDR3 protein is CASSSRDIQETQYF. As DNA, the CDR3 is TGTGCCAGCAGCTCCCGGGACATCCAAGAGACCCAGTACTTC. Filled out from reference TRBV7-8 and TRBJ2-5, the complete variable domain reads GAGVSQSPRYKVAKRGQDVALRCDPISGHVSLFWYQQALGQGPEFLTYFQNEAQLDKSGLPSDRFFAERPEGSVSTLKIQRTQQEDSAVYLCASSSRDIQETQYFGPGTRLLVL.

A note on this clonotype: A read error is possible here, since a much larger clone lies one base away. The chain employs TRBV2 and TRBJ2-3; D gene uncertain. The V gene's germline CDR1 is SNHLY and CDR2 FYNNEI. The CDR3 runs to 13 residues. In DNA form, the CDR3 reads TGTGCCGGCAGTTCTCAGCCCGGAGATACGCAGTATTTT. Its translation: CAGSSQPGDTQYF.

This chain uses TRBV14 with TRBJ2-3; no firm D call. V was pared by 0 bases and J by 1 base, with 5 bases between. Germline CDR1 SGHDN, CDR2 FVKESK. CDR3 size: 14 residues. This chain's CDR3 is CASSQDPRTDTQYF. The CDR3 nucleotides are TGTGCCAGCAGCCAAGATCCCCGCACAGATACGCAGTATTTT.

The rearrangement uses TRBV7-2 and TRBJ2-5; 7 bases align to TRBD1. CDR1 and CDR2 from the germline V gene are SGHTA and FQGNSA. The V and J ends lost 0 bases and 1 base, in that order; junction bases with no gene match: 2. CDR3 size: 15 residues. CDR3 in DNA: TGTGCCAGCAGCTTAGCGGGACAGCGCCAAGAGACCCAGTACTTC. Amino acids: CASSLAGQRQETQYF. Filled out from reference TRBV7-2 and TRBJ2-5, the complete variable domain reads GAGVSQSPSNKVTEKGKDVELRCDPISGHTALYWYRQSLGQGLEFLIYFQGNSAPDKSGLPSDRFSAERTGGSVSTLTIQRTQQEDSAVYLCASSLAGQRQETQYFGPGTRLLVL.